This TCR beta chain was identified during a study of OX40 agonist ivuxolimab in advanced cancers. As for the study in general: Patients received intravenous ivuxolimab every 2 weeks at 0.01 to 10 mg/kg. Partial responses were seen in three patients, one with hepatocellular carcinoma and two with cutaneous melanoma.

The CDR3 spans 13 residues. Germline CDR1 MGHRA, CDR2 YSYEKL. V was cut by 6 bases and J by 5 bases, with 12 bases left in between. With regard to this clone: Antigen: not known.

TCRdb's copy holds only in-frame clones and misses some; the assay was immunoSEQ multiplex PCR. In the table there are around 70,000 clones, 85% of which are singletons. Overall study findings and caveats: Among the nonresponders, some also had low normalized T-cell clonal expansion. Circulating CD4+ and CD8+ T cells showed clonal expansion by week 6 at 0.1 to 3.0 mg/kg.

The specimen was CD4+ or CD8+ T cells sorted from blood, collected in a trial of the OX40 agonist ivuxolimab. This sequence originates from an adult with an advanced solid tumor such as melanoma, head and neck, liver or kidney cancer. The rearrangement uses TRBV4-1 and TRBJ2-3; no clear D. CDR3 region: CASSATVVDTQYF. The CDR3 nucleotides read TGCGCCAGCAGTGCCACGGTAGTAGATACGCAGTATTTT.